A selection of T cell receptor beta chains follows, all from one sample in a study of blood T cell repertoires in COVID-19. TCRdb's copy holds only in-frame clones and misses some; the assay was immunoSEQ multiplex PCR. The profile shows a few hundred thousand clones, more than 85% of them singletons. The sequenced sample was PBMCs or T cells enriched from blood (not recorded which). These receptors were collected from a woman younger than 45 who had recovered from COVID-19. The CDR3 runs from the conserved cysteine through the conserved F or W. D genes are given only for firm matches. Not all rows give a size; the values are once, few, many and, for expanded clones, a class.

v_gene,abundance,d_gene,j_gene,CDR3aa,CDR3nt
TRBV27,.,.,TRBJ1-1,CASSSASLNTEAFF,TGTGCCAGCAGTTCCGCGTCTTTGAACACTGAAGCTTTCTTT
TRBV5-1,.,TRBD1,TRBJ2-5,CASSLSQGVLETQYF,TGCGCCAGCAGCTTGTCACAGGGGGTTTTGGAGACCCAGTACTTC
TRBV5-1,.,TRBD1,TRBJ2-7,CASSTGQASYEQYF,TGCGCCAGCAGCACCGGACAGGCTTCCTACGAGCAGTACTTC
TRBV29-1,.,.,TRBJ2-1,CSVVMSGEQFF,TGCAGCGTTGTAATGTCAGGGGAGCAGTTCTTC
TRBV5-4,.,TRBD2,TRBJ2-2,CASSPMTSGSAYTGELFF,TGTGCCAGCAGCCCCATGACTAGCGGGAGTGCGTACACCGGGGAGCTGTTTTTT
TRBV7-2,.,.,TRBJ1-2,CASSRGWVGYTF,TGTGCCAGCAGCAGGGGTTGGGTAGGCTACACCTTC
TRBV5-1,.,.,TRBJ2-3,CASSLEGRESDTQYF,TGCGCCAGCAGCTTGGAGGGCAGGGAATCTGATACGCAGTATTTT
TRBV9,.,TRBD1,TRBJ2-2,CASSATLPDRGTGELFF,TGTGCCAGCAGCGCCACACTCCCGGACAGGGGTACCGGGGAGCTGTTTTTT
TRBV7-8,.,TRBD1,TRBJ2-7,CASSSTGGSYEQYF,TGTGCCAGCAGCTCCACAGGGGGGTCCTACGAGCAGTACTTC
TRBV28,.,.,TRBJ2-3,CASSSLTSIYTDTQYF,TGTGCCAGCAGTTCCCTAACTAGTATCTACACAGATACGCAGTATTTT
TRBV25-1,.,.,TRBJ2-3,CASSEFISSTDTQYF,TGTGCCAGCAGTGAATTTATTAGCAGCACAGATACGCAGTATTTT
TRBV2,few,.,TRBJ2-7,CASSFAGTYEQYF,TGTGCCAGCAGTTTTGCAGGGACCTACGAGCAGTACTTC
TRBV21-1,.,.,TRBJ1-1,CASSKFSPNWEDTEAFF,TGTGCCAGCAGCAAATTCTCTCCTAACTGGGAGGACACTGAAGCTTTCTTT
TRBV12-3/TRBV12-4,.,.,TRBJ1-1,CASTPRGFAEAFF,TGTGCCAGCACCCCACGGGGGTTCGCTGAAGCTTTCTTT
TRBV7-2,.,.,TRBJ2-7,CASSFYPIAIDEQYF,TGTGCCAGCAGCTTTTATCCCATAGCGATCGACGAGCAGTACTTC
TRBV6-1,.,.,TRBJ1-5,CASSAWGEGHVTNQPQHF,TGTGCCAGCAGTGCGTGGGGGGAGGGTCATGTGACAAATCAGCCCCAGCATTTT
TRBV18,.,TRBD1,TRBJ2-1,CASSRNRGESNEQFF,TGTGCCAGCTCGCGTAACAGGGGTGAGTCCAATGAGCAGTTCTTC
TRBV2,.,TRBD1,TRBJ1-4,CARSGQRNEKLFF,TGTGCCAGGTCGGGACAGCGTAATGAAAAACTGTTTTTT
TRBV5-1,.,TRBD1,TRBJ2-2,CASSPRPGQGREGELFF,TGCGCCAGCAGCCCGAGGCCGGGACAGGGCAGGGAAGGGGAGCTGTTTTTT
TRBV28,.,TRBD1,TRBJ2-7,CASTPAAGGWYEQYF,TGTGCCAGCACCCCGGCGGCAGGGGGCTGGTACGAGCAGTACTTC
TRBV5-1,.,TRBD2,TRBJ2-2,CASSYLAGETGELFF,TGCGCCAGCAGCTACCTAGCGGGAGAGACCGGGGAGCTGTTTTTT
TRBV5-1,.,.,TRBJ1-2,CASSDSLGSGAYGYTF,TGCGCCAGCAGCGATTCTCTTGGAAGCGGGGCTTATGGCTACACCTTC
TRBV7-9,.,TRBD1,TRBJ2-6,CASSLGLGQGISGANVLTF,TGTGCCAGCAGCTTAGGTCTGGGACAGGGGATCTCTGGGGCCAACGTCCTGACTTTC
TRBV11-3,.,TRBD2,TRBJ2-1,CASSVGTSGYNEQFF,TGTGCCAGCAGCGTAGGGACTAGCGGCTACAATGAGCAGTTCTTC
TRBV3-1/TRBV3-2,.,.,TRBJ2-5,CASSGPNGGQETQYF,TGTGCCAGCAGCGGCCCAAATGGGGGGCAAGAGACCCAGTACTTC
TRBV5-1,.,.,TRBJ1-1,CASSLGGGSTEAFF,TGCGCCAGCAGCTTGGGAGGAGGTAGTACTGAAGCTTTCTTT
TRBV2,few,TRBD2,TRBJ2-1,CASSVNSGVYNEQFF,TGTGCCAGCAGTGTGAATAGCGGGGTTTACAATGAGCAGTTCTTC
TRBV29-1,.,TRBD1,TRBJ2-7,CSVRQGAYEQYF,TGCAGCGTCAGACAGGGGGCCTACGAGCAGTACTTC
TRBV19,.,.,TRBJ1-1,CASSIGTGVTEAFF,TGTGCCAGTAGTATAGGGACCGGGGTCACTGAAGCTTTCTTT
TRBV30,.,TRBD1,TRBJ1-2,CAWSVMRTGVGGYTF,TGTGCCTGGAGTGTAATGCGGACAGGAGTGGGAGGCTACACCTTC
TRBV7-9,.,TRBD2,TRBJ2-1,CASSPGGIYNEQFF,TGTGCCAGCAGCCCCGGGGGGATCTACAATGAGCAGTTCTTC
TRBV7-2,.,.,TRBJ2-2,CASSFRRGIGELFF,TGTGCCAGCAGCTTCCGAAGGGGTATAGGGGAGCTGTTTTTT
TRBV6-5,.,.,TRBJ2-7,CASRNRDTSSYEQYF,TGTGCCAGCAGGAACCGGGACACCAGTTCCTACGAGCAGTACTTC
TRBV7-9,.,TRBD1,TRBJ1-6,CASSLDQGTGVSPLHF,TGTGCCAGCAGCTTAGACCAAGGTACAGGGGTTTCACCCCTCCACTTT
TRBV27,.,TRBD2,TRBJ2-3,CASGLAVTDTQYF,TGTGCCAGCGGACTAGCAGTTACAGATACGCAGTATTTT
TRBV2,.,.,TRBJ2-7,CASTVADEQYF,TGTGCCAGCACAGTGGCCGACGAGCAGTACTTC
TRBV10-2,once,.,TRBJ2-1,CASTARHSPSLNEQFF,TGCGCCAGCACCGCCCGGCACAGTCCGTCCCTCAATGAGCAGTTCTTC
TRBV6-5,.,.,TRBJ2-5,CASSSGGSEETQYF,TGTGCCAGCAGCTCCGGGGGTTCTGAGGAGACCCAGTACTTC
TRBV6-6,few,TRBD1,TRBJ1-5,CASSYRGQYSNQPQHF,TGTGCCAGCAGTTACCGGGGACAGTATAGCAATCAGCCCCAGCATTTT
TRBV19,.,TRBD1,TRBJ1-3,CASSRQGAGNTIYF,TGTGCCAGTAGTCGACAGGGAGCTGGAAACACCATATATTTT
TRBV9,.,.,TRBJ1-3,CASTLTEVGNTIYF,TGTGCCAGCACCCTAACAGAAGTTGGAAACACCATATATTTT
TRBV5-4,few,.,TRBJ2-5,CASRAGQSQETQYF,TGTGCCAGCAGGGCGGGACAGTCACAAGAGACCCAGTACTTC
TRBV2,once,.,TRBJ2-5,CASRREAGVTETQYF,TGTGCCAGCAGGAGGGAAGCGGGCGTAACAGAGACCCAGTACTTC
TRBV6-5,.,.,TRBJ1-2,CASTPGGGFHTF,TGTGCCAGCACCCCCGGAGGCGGTTTCCACACCTTC
TRBV9,.,TRBD2,TRBJ2-7,CASSVRAGGPDEQYF,TGTGCCAGCAGCGTAAGGGCGGGAGGGCCTGACGAGCAGTACTTC
TRBV19,.,.,TRBJ2-3,CASSIFGGTDTQYF,TGTGCCAGTAGTATTTTCGGGGGAACAGATACGCAGTATTTT
TRBV6-6,.,.,TRBJ1-4,CATRADEKLFF,TGTGCCACCAGGGCGGATGAAAAACTGTTTTTT
TRBV19,.,.,TRBJ2-5,CASSMGSLLATQYF,TGTGCCAGTAGTATGGGCTCCTTACTAGCGACCCAGTACTTC
TRBV5-1,.,.,TRBJ1-4,CASQPQGVDEKLFF,TGCGCCAGCCAGCCACAGGGTGTAGATGAAAAACTGTTTTTT
TRBV3-1/TRBV3-2,.,TRBD1,TRBJ1-1,CASSQEQGARRTEAFF,TGTGCCAGCAGCCAAGAACAGGGGGCGCGGAGGACTGAAGCTTTCTTT
TRBV15,.,TRBD1,TRBJ1-2,CATSRDKGARNYGYTF,TGTGCCACCAGCAGAGATAAGGGGGCCCGGAACTATGGCTACACCTTC
TRBV7-2,.,TRBD1,TRBJ1-1,CASSFNRGGTEAFF,TGTGCCAGCAGCTTTAACAGGGGAGGCACTGAAGCTTTCTTT
TRBV18,.,TRBD1,TRBJ2-5,CASSPPTGGGETQYF,TGTGCCAGCTCACCCCCGACAGGGGGCGGAGAGACCCAGTACTTC
TRBV27,.,TRBD1,TRBJ1-5,CASSWDRSNQPQHF,TGTGCCAGCAGTTGGGACAGAAGTAATCAGCCCCAGCATTTT
TRBV7-2,.,.,TRBJ1-5,CASSTRGEQPQHF,TGTGCCAGCAGCACCCGGGGGGAACAGCCCCAGCATTTT
TRBV19,.,.,TRBJ2-1,CASSIVAGVGNEQFF,TGTGCCAGTAGTATAGTGGCAGGGGTGGGAAATGAGCAGTTCTTC
TRBV27,.,.,TRBJ1-4,CASSLPVKKLFF,TGTGCCAGCAGCCTACCGGTAAAAAAACTGTTTTTT
TRBV6-2/TRBV6-3,.,.,TRBJ2-7,CASSYSDTYEQYF,TGTGCCAGCAGTTACTCGGACACCTACGAGCAGTACTTC
TRBV6-1,.,TRBD2,TRBJ2-5,CASSEGPGGGETQYF,TGTGCCAGCAGTGAAGGGCCGGGAGGGGGAGAGACCCAGTACTTC